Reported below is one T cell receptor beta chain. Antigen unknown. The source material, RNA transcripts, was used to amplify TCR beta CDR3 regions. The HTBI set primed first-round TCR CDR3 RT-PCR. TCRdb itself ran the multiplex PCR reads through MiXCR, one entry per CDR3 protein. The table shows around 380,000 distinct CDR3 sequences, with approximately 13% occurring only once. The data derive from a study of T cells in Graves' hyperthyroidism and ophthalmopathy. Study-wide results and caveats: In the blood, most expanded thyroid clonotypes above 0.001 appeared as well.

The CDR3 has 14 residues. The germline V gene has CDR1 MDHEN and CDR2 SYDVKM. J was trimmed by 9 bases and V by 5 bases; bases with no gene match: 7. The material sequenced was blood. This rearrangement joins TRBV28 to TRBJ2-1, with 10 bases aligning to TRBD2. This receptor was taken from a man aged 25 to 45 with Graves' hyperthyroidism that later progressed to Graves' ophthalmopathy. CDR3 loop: CASSKRGGRGEQFF. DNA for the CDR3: TGTGCCAGCAGTAAGCGGGGGGGCCGGGGTGAGCAGTTCTTC. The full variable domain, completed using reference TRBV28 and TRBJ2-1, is DVKVTQSSRYLVKRTGEKVFLECVQDMDHENMFWYRQDPGLGLRLIYFSYDVKMKEKGDIPEGYSVSREKKERFSLILESASTNQTSMYLCASSKRGGRGEQFFGPGTRLTVL.